This T cell receptor (beta chain) was recorded in a study of T-cell reconstitution after alpha-beta-depleted transplantation in children. Notes on the study in general: T cells produced anew were the main source of T-cell counts and diversity one year after transplant. Several hundred expanded graft clones reportedly supplied alpha-beta T cells about two months after transplant. The study traced high day-60 TCRbeta diversity in some patients to surviving recipient T cells and thymic progenitors.

Unique molecular identifiers tagged the TCRbeta library. Each CDR3 protein gets one entry after TCRdb re-called the PCR reads with MiXCR. Of 200,000 to 250,000 distinct CDR3 sequences listed, about 7% are singletons. V was cut by 7 bases and J by 6 bases, with 2 bases left in between. The CDR3 runs 8 residues. Germline CDR1 and CDR2: SQVTM and ANQGSEA. There are many counts of this clonotype. Antigen specificity is unknown. This chain joins TRBV29-1 and TRBJ2-3; D remains unclear. This clonotype was obtained from a boy aged 2 to 9 with acute lymphoblastic leukemia, due to receive a stem cell transplant. The starting material was PBMCs, obtained before TCRalphabeta/CD19-depleted stem cell transplant. The CDR3 region is CSGDTQYF. The DNA for the CDR3 is TGCAGCGGGGATACGCAGTATTTT.